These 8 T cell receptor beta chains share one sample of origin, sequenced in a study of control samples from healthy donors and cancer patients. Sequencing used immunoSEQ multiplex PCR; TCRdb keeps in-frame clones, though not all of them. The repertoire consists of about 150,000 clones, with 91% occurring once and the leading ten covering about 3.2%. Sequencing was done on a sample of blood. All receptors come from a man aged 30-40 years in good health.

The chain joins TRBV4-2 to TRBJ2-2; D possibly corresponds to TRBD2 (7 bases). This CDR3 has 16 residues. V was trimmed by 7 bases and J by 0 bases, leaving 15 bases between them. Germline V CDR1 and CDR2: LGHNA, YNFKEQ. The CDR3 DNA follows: TGTGCCAGCAAAAGGGGGAGGGCCCCGAACACCGGGGAGCTGTTTTTT. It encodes CASKRGRAPNTGELFF.

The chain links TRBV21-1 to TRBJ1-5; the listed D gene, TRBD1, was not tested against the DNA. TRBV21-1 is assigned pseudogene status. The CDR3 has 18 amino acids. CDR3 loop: CASSQRRSGRERDQPQHF. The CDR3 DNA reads TGTGCCAGCAGCCAAAGGCGGTCGGGCAGGGAAAGAGATCAGCCCCAGCATTTT.

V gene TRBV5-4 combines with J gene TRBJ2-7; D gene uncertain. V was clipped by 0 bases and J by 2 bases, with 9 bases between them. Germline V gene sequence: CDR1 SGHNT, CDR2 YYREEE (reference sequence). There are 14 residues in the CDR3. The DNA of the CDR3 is TGTGCCAGCAGCTTGGACGCAGGCCCCTACGAGCAGTACTTC. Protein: CASSLDAGPYEQYF.

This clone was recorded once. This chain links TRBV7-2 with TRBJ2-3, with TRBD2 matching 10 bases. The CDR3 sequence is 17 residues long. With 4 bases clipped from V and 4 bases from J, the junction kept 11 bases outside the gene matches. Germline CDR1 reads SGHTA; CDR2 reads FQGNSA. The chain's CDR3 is CASSYRSGGVRPDTQYF. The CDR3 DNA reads TGTGCCAGCAGCTACAGAAGCGGGGGGGTTCGGCCAGATACGCAGTATTTT.

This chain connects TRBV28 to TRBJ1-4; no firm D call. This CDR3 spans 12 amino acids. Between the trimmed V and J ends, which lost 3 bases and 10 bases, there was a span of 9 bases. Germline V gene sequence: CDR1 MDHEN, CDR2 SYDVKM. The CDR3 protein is CASSFGLGKLFF. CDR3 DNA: TGTGCCAGCAGTTTTGGTCTGGGAAAACTGTTTTTT.

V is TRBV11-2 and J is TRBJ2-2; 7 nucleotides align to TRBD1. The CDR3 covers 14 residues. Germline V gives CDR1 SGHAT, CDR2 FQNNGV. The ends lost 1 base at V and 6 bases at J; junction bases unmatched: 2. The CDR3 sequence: CASSLGDRSGELFF. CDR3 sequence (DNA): TGTGCCAGCAGCTTAGGGGACAGATCCGGGGAGCTGTTTTTT.

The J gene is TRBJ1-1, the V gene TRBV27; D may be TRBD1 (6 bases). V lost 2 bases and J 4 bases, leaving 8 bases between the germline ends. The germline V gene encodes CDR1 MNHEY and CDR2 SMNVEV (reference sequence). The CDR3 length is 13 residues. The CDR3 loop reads CASSLEGVTEAFF. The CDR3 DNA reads TGTGCCAGCAGTTTAGAGGGGGTCACTGAAGCTTTCTTT.

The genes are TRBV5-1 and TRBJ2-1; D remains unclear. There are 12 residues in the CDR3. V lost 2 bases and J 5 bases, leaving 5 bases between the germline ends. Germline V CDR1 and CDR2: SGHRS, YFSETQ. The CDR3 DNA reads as TGCGCCAGCAGCTTTCCGAACAATGAGCAGTTCTTC. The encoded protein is CASSFPNNEQFF.